The 22 T cell receptor beta chains below all came from one sample that was sequenced in a study of somatic mutations in cytotoxic T cells in rheumatoid arthritis listed by TCRdb under 2017. Preparation of the library involved the immunoSEQ multiplex PCR assay. This is the immuneACCESS table as TCRdb keeps it, with only in-frame sequences that have V and J called. A part of the clones is gone; compared with another copy, unresolved V genes explain less than half, and the rest is unexplained. The sample records 17,000 or so clones, around 84% of which are singletons. Of the sample, under 8% falls within the top ten clones. Sample: CD8+ T cells sorted from blood. These receptor sequences come from a woman aged 40 to 50 with rheumatoid arthritis.

The chain carries TRBV2 and TRBJ1-4, with a weak D call TRBD1 (5 bases). Germline V CDR1 and CDR2: SNHLY, FYNNEI. CDR3 length: 14 amino acids. Between the trimmed V and J ends, which lost 8 bases and 8 bases, there was a span of 18 bases. The CDR3 region has the DNA TGTGCCAGCTCTGAATATCAGGGCTGGGAAAAACTGTTTTTT. Its protein is CASSEYQGWEKLFF.

J is TRBJ1-2 and V is TRBV19; D gene ambiguous. V was clipped by 3 bases and J by 5 bases, with 13 bases between them. The CDR3 length is 14 residues. CDR1 is LNHDA, CDR2 SQIVND, per germline (reference sequence). CDR3 sequence: CASSMESTTYGYTF. CDR3 bases: TGTGCCAGTAGTATGGAATCGACAACATATGGCTACACCTTC.

This clone has only a few counts. The V gene is TRBV5-4, the J gene TRBJ2-7; 8 bases agree with TRBD1. CDR3 length equals 13 residues. Losses at the gene ends were 3 bases for V and 3 bases for J; bases not matched to a gene: 2. Germline loops: CDR1 SGHNT, CDR2 YYREEE (reference sequence). The CDR3 protein is CASSYGQGYEQYF. CDR3 nucleotides: TGTGCCAGCAGCTATGGACAGGGCTACGAGCAGTACTTC.

The rearrangement links TRBV6-5 to TRBJ1-2; D gene uncertain. The CDR3 covers 14 residues. V lost 6 bases to trimming and J lost 2 bases, with 13 bases between them. The germline CDR1 and CDR2 sequences are MNHEY and SVGAGI. CDR3 loop: CASRTGGRNYGYTF. DNA for the CDR3: TGTGCCAGCAGGACGGGAGGCAGGAACTATGGCTACACCTTC.

This clone was seen just once. The chain's CDR3 is CASSQDRSNEQFF. The CDR3 region has the DNA TGCGCCAGCAGCCAAGATAGGAGTAATGAGCAGTTCTTC. The chain is built from TRBV4-1 and TRBJ2-1, with D unresolved. In germline, CDR1 is MGHRA, CDR2 YSYEKL. The CDR3 runs 13 residues. V lost 0 bases and J lost 7, with 7 bases in between.

This clone was counted only a few times. V and J are TRBV6-5 and TRBJ2-7, with 8 bases lining up with TRBD1. Germline CDR1 is MNHEY and CDR2 is SVGAGI. The CDR3 has 15 amino acids. Losses at the gene ends were 4 bases for V and 3 bases for J; bases not matched to a gene: 8. The CDR3 DNA follows: TGTGCCAGCAGTTCTGGGACAGGAACTTACTACGAGCAGTACTTC. Its protein product is CASSSGTGTYYEQYF.

V and J are TRBV11-2 and TRBJ2-3; perhaps TRBD2 as D (5 bases). Germline V gene sequence: CDR1 SGHAT, CDR2 FQNNGV. Between the trimmed V and J ends, which lost 3 bases and 8 bases, there was a span of 21 bases. The CDR3 spans 16 residues. CDR3 protein: CASSFPTDPGRGTQYF. In nucleotides, the CDR3 is TGTGCCAGCAGCTTCCCGACCGACCCGGGCCGGGGTACGCAGTATTTT.

The chain is built from TRBV30 and TRBJ1-2; 7 bases are a match to TRBD1. The CDR3 has 14 residues. With 3 bases clipped from V and 0 bases from J, the junction kept 4 bases outside the gene matches. The germline V gene encodes CDR1 GTSNPN and CDR2 SVGIG (reference sequence). Here the CDR3 DNA reads TGTGCCTGGAGGGGGGACAGCCCTAACTATGGCTACACCTTC. Its translation: CAWRGDSPNYGYTF.

The chain recombines TRBV27 with TRBJ1-2; D gene unclear. The CDR3 runs 13 residues. V was trimmed by 5 bases and J by 5 bases, leaving 12 bases between them. CDR1 is MNHEY, CDR2 SMNVEV, per germline (reference sequence). The CDR3 nucleotides are TGTGCCAGCAGTCCCAAGGAGGCTTATGGCTACACCTTC. Amino acids: CASSPKEAYGYTF.

The J gene is TRBJ2-3, the V gene TRBV6-5, with D possibly TRBD2 on 6 matching bases. CDR1 MNHEY and CDR2 SVGAGI come from the germline V gene. This CDR3 region has 13 residues. V lost 4 bases and J 4 bases, leaving 9 bases between the germline ends. Written as DNA, the CDR3 is TGTGCCAGCAGTTCCGGGGGAGCAGATACGCAGTATTTT. It translates to CASSSGGADTQYF.

The V call is TRBV30, the J call TRBJ2-1, with TRBD2 as a possible D gene (5 bases). CDR1 is GTSNPN, CDR2 SVGIG, per germline (reference sequence). The length of the CDR3 is 14 residues. Trimming removed 5 bases at V and 8 bases at J, with 19 bases between. The CDR3 loop reads CAWSGSQTMDEQFF. The CDR3 DNA follows: TGTGCCTGGTCGGGGTCTCAAACAATGGATGAGCAGTTCTTC.

The chain links TRBV19 to TRBJ2-2, with 11 bases identical to TRBD2. V was clipped by 5 bases and J by 6 bases; unmatched bases: 5. The CDR3 has 15 residues. Germline CDR1 is LNHDA and CDR2 is SQIVND (reference sequence). The CDR3 DNA reads as TGTGCCAGTAGTGTAACGGGACTAGCGGCCGGGGAGCTGTTTTTT. This gives the protein CASSVTGLAAGELFF.

The V call is TRBV7-6, the J call TRBJ2-1; 7 bases align to TRBD2. The CDR3 contains 13 residues. The J segment lost 7 bases and the V segment lost 5 bases, leaving 5 bases of the junction unmatched. Germline V gene data show CDR1 as SGHVS and CDR2 as FNYEAQ. CDR3: CASSPSGGNEQFF. As DNA, the CDR3 is TGTGCCAGCAGCCCATCCGGGGGGAATGAGCAGTTCTTC.

The J gene is TRBJ2-6, the V gene TRBV18, with no clear D. The CDR3 is 15 amino acids. V gave up 5 bases and J gave up 0 bases, with 8 bases separating them. Germline V gene sequence: CDR1 KGHSH, CDR2 LQKENI. The CDR3 loop reads CASSKKSSGANVLTF. The CDR3 nucleotides read TGTGCCAGCTCAAAGAAGAGCTCTGGGGCCAACGTCCTGACTTTC.

V gene TRBV27 combines with J gene TRBJ2-1; a weak D match, TRBD2 (5 bases). Per the germline V gene, CDR1 is MNHEY and CDR2 is SMNVEV (reference sequence). This CDR3 comprises 13 residues. With 3 bases removed from V and 2 bases from J, the gap between germline ends came to 5 bases. The CDR3 spells CASSFSAYNEQFF. Written as DNA, the CDR3 is TGTGCCAGCAGTTTTAGCGCCTACAATGAGCAGTTCTTC.

J is TRBJ2-7 and V is TRBV4-1, with D maybe TRBD1 (6 bases). The germline V and J ends were trimmed by 3 bases and 6 bases, with 15 bases remaining between them. CDR1 MGHRA and CDR2 YSYEKL come from the germline V gene. The CDR3 consists of 14 residues. The CDR3 nucleotides are TGCGCCAGCAGCCACCCTGGGACAACTGCCGAGCAGTACTTC. Protein: CASSHPGTTAEQYF.

The chain joins TRBV19 to TRBJ1-5; no reliable D call. The CDR3 extends over 17 amino acids. The ends were cut back, 4 bases at V and 0 bases at J, with 16 bases in the middle. Per germline, CDR1 LNHDA and CDR2 SQIVND (reference sequence). This CDR3 is CASSSPLGEYSNQPQHF. The CDR3 region has the DNA TGTGCCAGTAGTAGTCCCCTTGGAGAATATAGCAATCAGCCCCAGCATTTT.

The rearrangement joins TRBV5-4 to TRBJ1-2, with D uncertain. Trimming took off 2 bases at V and 14 bases at J, with 13 bases between the two ends. In germline, CDR1 is SGHNT, CDR2 YYREEE (reference sequence). The CDR3 sequence is 11 residues long. CDR3 sequence (DNA): TGTGCCAGCAGCTTCGGCTTTCTCGGGACCTTC. Protein product: CASSFGFLGTF. The full variable domain, completed using reference TRBV5-4 and TRBJ1-2, is ETGVTQSPTHLIKTRGQQVTLRCSSQSGHNTVSWYQQALGQGPQFIFQYYREEENGRGNFPPRFSGLQFPNYSSELNVNALELDDSALYLCASSFGFLGTFGSGTRLTVV.

In DNA form, the CDR3 reads TGTGCCTGGAGTTCCGGGACAGGGGGTACAGATACGCAGTATTTT. This encodes CAWSSGTGGTDTQYF. The chain is built from TRBV30 and TRBJ2-3, with 11 bases that match TRBD1. Germline V gene sequence: CDR1 GTSNPN, CDR2 SVGIG (reference sequence). The length of the CDR3 is 15 residues. After removal of 2 bases from V and 3 bases from J, the junction contained 4 bases not matched to a gene.

In this sample, this clone turned up once. This sequence joins TRBV19 and TRBJ1-2, with no clear D. CDR3 length equals 13 residues. V lost 1 base and J lost 8, with 11 bases in between. Germline-derived CDR1 and CDR2 are LNHDA and SQIVND (reference sequence). CDR3 in amino acids: CASSIGGLVGYTF. CDR3 nucleotides: TGTGCCAGTAGTATAGGAGGTCTGGTCGGCTACACCTTC.

The chain couples TRBV9 to TRBJ2-5, with a weak D call TRBD1 (6 bases). The closer fit of TRBJ2-7 to the DNA end suggests the J call may be wrong. The CDR3 consists of 15 residues. CDR1 is SGDLS and CDR2 is YYNGEE in the germline V gene. CDR3 loop: CASSPRQATSYEQYF. The CDR3 nucleotides are TGTGCCAGCAGCCCCCGACAGGCGACTTCCTACGAGCAGTACTTC.

The chain recombines TRBV19 with TRBJ1-5; D ambiguous. V was clipped by 3 bases and J by 0 bases, with 9 bases between them. CDR1 and CDR2 from the germline V gene are LNHDA and SQIVND (reference sequence). The CDR3 is made up of 15 amino acids. CDR3 in amino acids: CASSMADYSNQPQHF. The CDR3 region has the DNA TGTGCCAGTAGTATGGCGGATTATAGCAATCAGCCCCAGCATTTT.